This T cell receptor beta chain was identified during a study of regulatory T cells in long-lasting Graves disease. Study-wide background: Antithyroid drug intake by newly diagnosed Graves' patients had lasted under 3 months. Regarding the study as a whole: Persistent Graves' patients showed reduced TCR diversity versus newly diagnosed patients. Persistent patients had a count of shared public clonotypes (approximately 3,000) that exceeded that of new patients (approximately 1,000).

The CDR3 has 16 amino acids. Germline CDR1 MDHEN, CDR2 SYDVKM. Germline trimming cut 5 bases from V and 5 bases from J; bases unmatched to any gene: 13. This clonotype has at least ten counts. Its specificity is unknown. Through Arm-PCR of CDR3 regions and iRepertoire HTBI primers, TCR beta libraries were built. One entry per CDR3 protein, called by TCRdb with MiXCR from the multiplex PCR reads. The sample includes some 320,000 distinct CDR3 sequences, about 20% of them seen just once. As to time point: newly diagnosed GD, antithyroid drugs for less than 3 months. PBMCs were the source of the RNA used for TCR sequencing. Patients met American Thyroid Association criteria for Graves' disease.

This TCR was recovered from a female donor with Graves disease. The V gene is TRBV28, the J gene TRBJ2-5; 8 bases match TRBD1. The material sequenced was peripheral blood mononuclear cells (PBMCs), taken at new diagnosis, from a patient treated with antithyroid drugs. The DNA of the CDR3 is TGTGCCAGCAGTCCTCTCCCAAGGACAGGGCAGGAGACCCAGTACTTC. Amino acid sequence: CASSPLPRTGQETQYF.